The present T cell receptor beta chain was sequenced within a study of patients and donors after allogeneic stem cell transplantation (dated by TCRdb to 2020 to 2021). Library generation was performed with RT-PCR. Reads for this sample came from a NextSeq 550. TCRdb trimmed the raw reads at Q25, called clones with MiXCR and kept productive beta chains. Every entry covers one CDR3 protein and lists the most common genes and DNA from its rows. In this sample the table shows 70,000 to 85,000 distinct CDR3 sequences, approximately 26% of which occur a single time. The ten largest clones capture less than 30% of the sample. Notes on this clonotype: Its antigen remains unidentified. Base quality data are lacking; no much larger clone is found one base away.

V is pared back by 4 bases and J by 3 bases, with 14 bases lying between the germline termini. Taken from cysteine to phenylalanine, the CDR3 has 15 residues. The sequence is cut down to CDR3 DNA, 45 bases in frame from base 1. From the germline V gene, CDR1 is SGHTA and CDR2 is FQGTGA. The source material was blood, either unsorted or a sorted T cell fraction (not recorded which). This chain joins TRBV7-3 to TRBJ2-3; a tentative D call is TRBD2 (7 bases match). The TCR was taken from a human donor who was either an allogeneic HSCT recipient or a stem cell or donor lymphocyte infusion donor (not recorded which). It is not recorded whose cells these are; they may come from a transplant donor. CDR3 reads: CASSSSGGGTDTQYF. The nucleotide sequence reads TGTGCCAGCAGCTCCTCGGGGGGCGGGACAGATACGCAGTATTTT.